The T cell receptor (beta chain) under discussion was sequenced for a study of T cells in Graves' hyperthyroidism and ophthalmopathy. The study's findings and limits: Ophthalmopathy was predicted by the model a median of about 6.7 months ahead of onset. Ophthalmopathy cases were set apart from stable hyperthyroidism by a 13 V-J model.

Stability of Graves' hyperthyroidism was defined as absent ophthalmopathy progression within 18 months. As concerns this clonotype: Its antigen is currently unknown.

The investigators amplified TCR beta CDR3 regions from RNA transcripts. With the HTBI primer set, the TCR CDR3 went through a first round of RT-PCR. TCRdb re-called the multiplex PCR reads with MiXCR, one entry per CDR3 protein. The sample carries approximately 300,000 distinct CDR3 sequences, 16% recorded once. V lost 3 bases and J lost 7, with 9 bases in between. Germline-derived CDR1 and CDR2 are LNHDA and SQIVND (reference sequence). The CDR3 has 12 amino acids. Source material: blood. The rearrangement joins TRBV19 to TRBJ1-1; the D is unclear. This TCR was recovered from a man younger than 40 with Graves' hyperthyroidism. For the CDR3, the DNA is TGTGCCAGTAGTATGGTAGGGAGTGAAGCTTTCTTT. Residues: CASSMVGSEAFF.